The 18 T cell receptor beta chains in this list originate from one sample, sequenced in a study of T cell responses to AZD1222 COVID-19 vaccine. The data were produced by immunoSEQ multiplex PCR, yet TCRdb's version contains in-frame clones alone and is incomplete. This sample has 180,000 or so clones, with around 90% found just once. The sample in question was peripheral blood, obtained 28 days after the second AZD1222 dose. The receptors stem from an adult who received the AZD1222 COVID-19 vaccine.

The chain employs TRBV30 and TRBJ2-3, with no clear D. The CDR3 has 13 amino acids. V was trimmed by 3 bases and J by 2 bases, leaving 9 bases between them. CDR1 GTSNPN and CDR2 SVGIG come from the germline V gene (reference sequence). CDR3 loop: CAWRFRNTDTQYF. Here the CDR3 DNA reads TGTGCCTGGAGATTCAGGAACACAGATACGCAGTATTTT.

The CDR3 DNA reads as TGTGCCAGCAGAGAGCAGACAGTCTCTTCCTACGAGCAGTACTTC. This codes for CASREQTVSSYEQYF. The chain is built from TRBV6-5 and TRBJ2-7; a weak D match, TRBD1 (5 bases). This CDR3 comprises 15 residues. V gave up 6 bases and J gave up 1 base, with 16 bases separating them. Germline CDR1 MNHEY, CDR2 SVGAGI.

The rearrangement joins TRBV7-8 to TRBJ2-5; 11 bases agree with TRBD2. Germline V gene lookup returns CDR1 SGHVS and CDR2 FQNEAQ. Germline trimming cut 1 base from V and 2 bases from J; bases unmatched to any gene: 3. The CDR3 totals 16 residues. In nucleotides, the CDR3 is TGTGCCAGCAGCTTAGTCCTAGCGGGGGGACAAGAGACCCAGTACTTC. Translation gives CASSLVLAGGQETQYF.

The CDR3 DNA reads TGTGCCAGCAGCTTACAGGGTCCCCTAACCGGGGAGCTGTTTTTT. Protein sequence: CASSLQGPLTGELFF. The rearrangement uses TRBV5-4 and TRBJ2-2; maybe TRBD1 (6 bases). The CDR3 totals 15 residues. Germline CDR1 reads SGHNT; CDR2 reads YYREEE (reference sequence). V was shortened by 2 bases and J by 5 bases, with 13 bases between the two germline ends. The full variable domain, with the rest looked up from reference TRBV5-4 and TRBJ2-2, is ETGVTQSPTHLIKTRGQQVTLRCSSQSGHNTVSWYQQALGQGPQFIFQYYREEENGRGNFPPRFSGLQFPNYSSELNVNALELDDSALYLCASSLQGPLTGELFFGEGSRLTVL.

The chain uses TRBV7-2 and TRBJ2-3, with 12 bases matching TRBD2. With V trimmed by 5 bases and J by 2 bases, 5 bases remained unmatched. The CDR3 extends over 16 amino acids. CDR1 and CDR2 (germline): SGHTA, FQGNSA. CDR3 residues: CASSRRLAGDTDTQYF. CDR3 bases: TGTGCCAGCAGCAGGAGACTAGCGGGGGACACAGATACGCAGTATTTT.

The chain's CDR3 is CASSSRDRDYGYTF. The CDR3, as DNA: TGTGCCAGCAGCTCCCGGGACAGGGACTATGGCTACACCTTC. The chain uses TRBV3-1 (or the pseudogene TRBV3-2) and TRBJ1-2; the match to TRBD1 covers 9 bases. Looked up from germline, CDR1 is LGHDT and CDR2 is YNNKEL (reference sequence). CDR3 size: 14 residues. V was clipped by 5 bases and J by 3 bases; unmatched bases: 4.

This chain joins TRBV5-6 and TRBJ2-2; 7 nucleotides line up with TRBD1. V trimming: 7 bases; J trimming: 4 bases; junction bases outside the gene matches: 7. The CDR3 is 14 amino acids. CDR1 and CDR2 from the germline V gene are SGHDT and YYEEEE. In nucleotides, the CDR3 is TGTGCCAGCGGTAGACAGGGAGTCACCGGGGAGCTGTTTTTT. Amino acid sequence: CASGRQGVTGELFF.

The chain uses TRBV27 and TRBJ2-7, with 7 nucleotides matching TRBD1. The germline V gene encodes CDR1 MNHEY and CDR2 SMNVEV (reference sequence). With 5 bases clipped from V and 4 bases from J, the junction kept 5 bases outside the gene matches. This CDR3 is built from 13 residues. The CDR3 DNA follows: TGTGCCAGCAGTGACAGACAGGGATACGAGCAGTACTTC. This gives the protein CASSDRQGYEQYF.

V usage is TRBV19 and J usage is TRBJ1-2; TRBD1 aligns across 7 bases. The CDR3 contains 14 residues. Per germline, CDR1 LNHDA and CDR2 SQIVND (reference sequence). Trimming removed 8 bases from V and 4 bases from J; junction bases left unmatched: 10. The CDR3 is CASSGQAIGYGYTF. DNA for the CDR3: TGTGCCAGTTCTGGACAGGCCATCGGCTATGGCTACACCTTC.

This clone showed up just once. The J gene is TRBJ2-1, the V gene TRBV24-1; D call uncertain. The CDR3 extends over 14 amino acids. V gave up 1 base and J gave up 7 bases, with 10 bases separating them. The germline V gene encodes CDR1 KGHDR and CDR2 SFDVKD. CDR3 loop: CATSDFSSANEQFF. The CDR3 DNA sequence: TGTGCCACCAGTGATTTCTCCTCCGCGAATGAGCAGTTCTTC.

V is TRBV6-5 and J is TRBJ2-7; TRBD2 is a possible D gene (5 bases). The CDR3 runs to 14 residues. V lost 6 bases and J lost 5, with 17 bases in between. The germline V gene encodes CDR1 MNHEY and CDR2 SVGAGI. The CDR3 loop is CASSRIVRVDEQYF. CDR3 DNA: TGTGCCAGCAGCCGCATAGTGAGGGTTGACGAGCAGTACTTC.

The chain employs TRBV10-1 and TRBJ1-1; maybe TRBD1 (6 bases). The CDR3 is made up of 12 amino acids. Trimming shortened V by 11 bases and J by 4 bases, and 14 bases separated the two germline ends. Germline-derived CDR1 and CDR2 are WNHNN and SYGVQD (reference sequence). The CDR3 DNA reads TGCGCCGTCCACAGGGTTGGCACTGAAGCTTTCTTT. This sequence encodes CAVHRVGTEAFF.

Worth noting for this clone: The same CDR3 arises from other DNA sequences in this sample as well. The V gene is TRBV12-3 or TRBV12-4, the J gene TRBJ1-5; D is ambiguous. This CDR3 contains 13 residues. The germline V and J ends were trimmed by 3 bases and 1 base, with 4 bases remaining between them. The CDR3, as DNA: TGTGCCAGCAGTTTGGGGAGCAATCAGCCCCAGCATTTT. It is translated as CASSLGSNQPQHF.

The rearrangement uses TRBV15 and TRBJ1-1; D unresolved. Germline V gene data show CDR1 as LNHNV and CDR2 as YYDKDF (reference sequence). The CDR3 is 14 amino acids. V lost 5 bases and J 7 bases, leaving 17 bases between the germline ends. DNA of the CDR3: TGTGCCACCAGCCCCTCACCCTGGACGCTTGAAGCTTTCTTT. Protein product: CATSPSPWTLEAFF. The whole variable domain, filled in from reference TRBV15 and TRBJ1-1, reads DAMVIQNPRYQVTQFGKPVTLSCSQTLNHNVMYWYQQKSSQAPKLLFHYYDKDFNNEADTPDNFQSRRPNTSFCFLDIRSPGLGDTAMYLCATSPSPWTLEAFFGQGTRLTVV.

The chain joins TRBV29-1 to TRBJ1-2; 11 bases line up with TRBD1. CDR3 length: 13 residues. Trimming at V came to 8 bases and at J to 4 bases, leaving 6 bases not matched to a gene. Germline V CDR1 and CDR2: SQVTM, ANQGSEA. CDR3 coding DNA: TGCAGCTTTCGGACAGGGGGCGGCTATGGCTACACCTTC. Translation: CSFRTGGGYGYTF.

The chain carries TRBV5-4 and TRBJ1-2; D is ambiguous. The CDR3 loop spans 12 amino acids. Germline-derived CDR1 and CDR2 are SGHNT and YYREEE (reference sequence). V lost 0 bases and J lost 8, with 8 bases in between. The CDR3 DNA is TGTGCCAGCAGCTTGGAACAATCGGGCTACACCTTC. Its translation: CASSLEQSGYTF.

This clone was counted once. The chain combines TRBV5-1 with TRBJ1-6; no clear D. With 4 bases removed from V and 9 bases from J, the gap between germline ends came to 23 bases. This CDR3 region has 17 residues. Per the germline V gene, CDR1 is SGHRS and CDR2 is YFSETQ. This CDR3 is CASSPDGEPSMASPLHF. The CDR3 DNA follows: TGCGCCAGCAGCCCCGACGGGGAGCCCTCCATGGCTTCACCCCTCCACTTT.

V usage is TRBV3-1 (or the pseudogene TRBV3-2) and J usage is TRBJ2-7, with D possibly TRBD1 on 6 matching bases. V shed 2 bases and J shed 6 bases, with 17 bases lying between them. CDR1 is LGHDT and CDR2 is YNNKEL in the germline V gene (reference sequence). This CDR3 is 15 amino acids long. This CDR3 is CASSQRRVGAAEQYF. The DNA for the CDR3 is TGTGCCAGCAGCCAACGGCGGGTGGGGGCCGCCGAGCAGTACTTC.